Listed below are T cell receptor beta chains from one sample, sequenced in a study of blood T cell repertoires in COVID-19. The protocol was immunoSEQ multiplex PCR, while the TCRdb copy is restricted to in-frame clones and leaves out a portion. The sample shows 220,000 or so clones, approximately 90% of them seen only once. Sequencing was done on a sample of PBMCs or T cells enriched from blood (not recorded which). These receptors all stem from a woman aged 18-35 years in a cohort exposed to, infected with or recovered from COVID-19 (not recorded which). The CDR3 runs from the conserved cysteine through the conserved F or W. A D gene is named only where the DNA matches it firmly. The size of a clone is reported for some rows only, either as once, few or many, or as a class for expanded clones.

>-|TRBV5-6|-|TRBJ1-4
TGTGCCAGCAGCTTGGCAGGGGACACTCCAGGTGAAAAACTGTTTTTT
CASSLAGDTPGEKLFF
>-|TRBV4-1|TRBD1|TRBJ1-5
TGCGCCAGCAGCCAAGATATAGGGGGCGGTCAGCCCCAGCATTTT
CASSQDIGGGQPQHF
>-|TRBV5-4|-|TRBJ2-1
TGTGCCAGCAGCTCGCCTAGCTACAATGAGCAGTTCTTC
CASSSPSYNEQFF
>-|TRBV27|-|TRBJ1-4
TGTGCCAGCAGTTTAATTGACACTCCTAATGAAAAACTGTTTTTT
CASSLIDTPNEKLFF
>-|TRBV7-9|-|TRBJ1-4
TGTGCCAGCAGCCAGAAGGGGGAAAAACTGTTTTTT
CASSQKGEKLFF
>-|TRBV3-1/TRBV3-2|-|TRBJ1-1
TGTGCCAGCGATCGGGAAGGGACTGAAGCTTTCTTT
CASDREGTEAFF
>-|TRBV5-4|TRBD1|TRBJ2-5
TGTGCCAGCAGCACCGGGACAGTACAAGAGACCCAGTACTTC
CASSTGTVQETQYF
>-|TRBV7-2|TRBD2|TRBJ2-3
TGTGCCAGCAGCTTATCGCAGCGGGGGGGCCGGGGTACGCAGTATTTT
CASSLSQRGGRGTQYF
>-|TRBV9|TRBD1|TRBJ1-6
TGTGCCAGCAGCGCTATGACAGGGGACTATAATTCACCCCTCCACTTT
CASSAMTGDYNSPLHF
>-|TRBV14|-|TRBJ1-2
TGTGCCAGCAGCCAAGAATTCCAGAATGGCTACACCTTC
CASSQEFQNGYTF
>few|TRBV11-3|TRBD1|TRBJ1-1
TGTGCCAGCAGCCAGTCGGGACAGGGGAACACTGAAGCTTTCTTT
CASSQSGQGNTEAFF
>-|TRBV5-6|TRBD2|TRBJ2-1
TGTGCCAGCAGCGGCAGCGGGAACAATGAGCAGTTCTTC
CASSGSGNNEQFF
>-|TRBV18|TRBD1|TRBJ1-4
TGTGCCAGCTCACCTTCGGAGGGGGCAATCGCAACTAATGAAAAACTGTTTTTT
CASSPSEGAIATNEKLFF
>-|TRBV6-1|-|TRBJ1-2
TGTGCCAGCAGTGAGATCGGAGAACCCACTAACTATGGCTACACCTTC
CASSEIGEPTNYGYTF
>-|TRBV29-1|-|TRBJ1-1
TGCAGCGTTGTGTCTGGGCCGATGAACACTGAAGCTTTCTTT
CSVVSGPMNTEAFF
>-|TRBV24-1|-|TRBJ1-2
TGTGCCACCAGCCCCAGGTCGTCCGGCTATGGCTACACCTTC
CATSPRSSGYGYTF
>-|TRBV30|-|TRBJ1-2
TGTGCCTGGAGTGGGAGGAGGTCGAACTATGGCTACACCTTC
CAWSGRRSNYGYTF
>-|TRBV5-6|TRBD2|TRBJ2-3
TGTGCCAGCAGCTTGTCCCTAGCGGGGGGCCAGAGGGATACGCAGTATTTT
CASSLSLAGGQRDTQYF
>-|TRBV7-2|-|TRBJ2-1
TGTGCCAGCAGCTTACAGGGTTCCTACAATGAGCAGTTCTTC
CASSLQGSYNEQFF
>-|TRBV20-1|TRBD2|TRBJ2-1
TGCAGTGCTAGTGGGCCGGGACTAGCCTTTTCCTACAATGAGCAGTTCTTC
CSASGPGLAFSYNEQFF